A selection of T cell receptor beta chains follows, all from one sample in a study of immune evolution from preneoplasia to lung adenocarcinoma. The protocol was immunoSEQ multiplex PCR, while the TCRdb copy is restricted to in-frame clones and leaves out a portion. The profile shows about 3,600 clones, less than 80% of them singletons. The sample was FFPE lung adenocarcinoma in situ tissue. All receptors derive from a person aged 60-80 years with lung adenocarcinoma. Both conserved end residues are part of each CDR3. D genes are given only for firm matches. Not all rows give a size; the values are once, few, many and, for expanded clones, a class.

d_gene | j_gene | v_gene | abundance | CDR3aa | CDR3nt
TRBD1 | TRBJ2-1 | TRBV7-9 | NA | CASSASGQGEFEQFF | TGTGCCAGCAGCGCCTCGGGACAGGGTGAGTTTGAGCAGTTCTTC
NA | TRBJ2-3 | TRBV18 | NA | CASSPTDTQYF | TGTGCCAGCTCACCAACAGATACGCAGTATTTT
NA | TRBJ1-4 | TRBV7-9 | NA | CASSLAENSRGNNEKLFF | TGTGCCAGCAGCTTAGCGGAGAACTCCAGGGGCAATAATGAAAAACTGTTTTTT
NA | TRBJ2-2 | TRBV7-9 | NA | CASSRGGRGTGELFF | TGTGCCAGCAGTCGAGGGGGACGGGGCACCGGGGAGCTGTTTTTT
TRBD2 | TRBJ2-7 | TRBV6-6 | NA | CASSPGTSGEQYF | TGTGCCAGCAGTCCTGGGACTAGCGGCGAGCAGTACTTC
NA | TRBJ1-5 | TRBV6-5 | NA | CASSSVHSNQPQHF | TGTGCCAGCAGTTCCGTCCATAGCAATCAGCCCCAGCATTTT
TRBD1 | TRBJ2-7 | TRBV4-3 | once | CASSQDVTGVEQYF | TGCGCCAGCAGCCAAGATGTGACAGGGGTAGAGCAGTACTTC
NA | TRBJ1-4 | TRBV15 | NA | CATSSLGPDNEKLFF | TGTGCCACCAGCTCCTTAGGGCCTGATAATGAAAAACTGTTTTTT
TRBD2 | TRBJ2-2 | TRBV4-2 | NA | CASSQEPLAGGQTGELFF | TGTGCCAGCAGCCAAGAGCCGCTAGCGGGGGGGCAAACCGGGGAGCTGTTTTTT
TRBD2 | TRBJ2-1 | TRBV5-1 | NA | CASSSMAGDDEQFF | TGCGCCAGCAGCTCGATGGCGGGGGACGATGAGCAGTTCTTC
NA | TRBJ1-1 | TRBV6-5 | NA | CASSFQVNTEAFF | TGTGCCAGCAGTTTTCAGGTAAACACTGAAGCTTTCTTT
NA | TRBJ1-4 | TRBV29-1 | NA | CSVVGSQEGEKLFF | TGCAGCGTTGTAGGCAGCCAGGAGGGTGAAAAACTGTTTTTT
NA | TRBJ2-7 | TRBV2 | few | CASIAQPGPYEQYF | TGTGCCAGCATTGCACAGCCCGGGCCCTACGAGCAGTACTTC
NA | TRBJ1-5 | TRBV28 | NA | CASSLTDQAQPQHF | TGTGCCAGCAGTTTAACCGACCAGGCCCAGCCCCAGCATTTT
NA | TRBJ1-4 | TRBV5-5 | NA | CASSFSGLGEKLFF | TGTGCCAGCAGCTTTTCGGGGCTTGGTGAAAAACTGTTTTTT
TRBD1 | TRBJ1-4 | TRBV13 | NA | CASSWTGGTEKLFF | TGTGCCAGCAGTTGGACAGGGGGGACTGAAAAACTGTTTTTT
NA | TRBJ2-7 | TRBV11-1 | NA | CASSRIGNSYEQYF | TGTGCCAGCAGCCGAATAGGAAATTCCTACGAGCAGTACTTC
NA | TRBJ1-6 | TRBV7-9 | once | CASSNTLQKGDNSPLHF | TGTGCCAGCAGCAACACCCTCCAAAAGGGCGATAATTCACCCCTCCACTTT
NA | TRBJ2-1 | TRBV14 | NA | CASSFSNEQFF | TGTGCCAGCAGCTTTTCGAATGAGCAGTTCTTC
TRBD2 | TRBJ2-1 | TRBV7-8 | NA | CASSSLAGGLNEQFF | TGTGCCAGCAGCTCGCTAGCGGGGGGGCTCAATGAGCAGTTCTTC
NA | TRBJ2-3 | TRBV5-1 | NA | CASSANGGSTDTQYF | TGCGCCAGCAGCGCTAACGGGGGAAGCACAGATACGCAGTATTTT
NA | TRBJ1-1 | TRBV27 | once | CASSVQQSYEAFF | TGTGCCAGCAGTGTCCAACAAAGTTATGAAGCTTTCTTT
TRBD1 | TRBJ2-7 | TRBV7-8 | large | CASSLLSGTGSYEQYF | TGTGCCAGCAGCCTATTGTCCGGGACAGGCTCCTACGAGCAGTACTTC
NA | TRBJ1-4 | TRBV4-3 | NA | CASSQHDATNEKLFF | TGCGCCAGCAGCCAGCATGATGCAACTAATGAAAAACTGTTTTTT
TRBD1 | TRBJ1-1 | TRBV29-1 | NA | CSVETDRATEAFF | TGCAGCGTTGAAACCGACAGGGCCACTGAAGCTTTCTTT
NA | TRBJ2-2 | TRBV5-1 | NA | CASSPLATGAGELFF | TGCGCCAGCAGCCCTTTGGCGACTGGTGCCGGGGAGCTGTTTTTT
NA | TRBJ2-5 | TRBV15 | NA | CATSTIAGETQYF | TGTGCCACCAGCACTATAGCCGGGGAGACCCAGTACTTC
NA | TRBJ1-1 | TRBV6-5 | NA | CASIGQIGTEAFF | TGTGCCAGCATAGGGCAGATCGGCACTGAAGCTTTCTTT
NA | TRBJ1-1 | TRBV30 | NA | CAWSAVNTEAFF | TGTGCCTGGAGTGCAGTGAACACTGAAGCTTTCTTT
TRBD1 | TRBJ1-1 | TRBV7-6 | NA | CASSLTGQNTEAFF | TGTGCCAGCAGCTTGACAGGGCAGAACACTGAAGCTTTCTTT
TRBD1 | TRBJ2-7 | TRBV7-9 | NA | CASSLGTGVPYEQYF | TGTGCCAGCAGCTTAGGGACAGGGGTCCCCTACGAGCAGTACTTC
TRBD2 | TRBJ2-3 | TRBV5-1 | NA | CASSREGAGDTQYF | TGCGCCAGCTCTAGGGAGGGAGCGGGGGATACGCAGTATTTT
NA | TRBJ1-4 | TRBV18 | NA | CASSPPGPRGEKLFF | TGTGCCAGCTCACCACCCGGGCCCCGGGGTGAAAAACTGTTTTTT
NA | TRBJ2-6 | TRBV5-5 | NA | CASRLPGANVLTF | TGTGCCAGCAGGCTTCCTGGGGCCAACGTCCTGACTTTC
NA | TRBJ2-1 | TRBV9 | NA | CASSVEGFYNEQFF | TGTGCCAGCAGCGTAGAGGGGTTCTACAATGAGCAGTTCTTC
NA | TRBJ2-4 | TRBV15 | NA | CATSRVAGPDKNIQYF | TGTGCCACCAGCAGAGTGGCAGGGCCCGACAAAAACATTCAGTACTTC
NA | TRBJ1-4 | TRBV29-1 | NA | CSVDGGTQKLFF | TGCAGCGTTGACGGGGGCACCCAAAAACTGTTTTTT
TRBD1 | TRBJ2-2 | TRBV18 | NA | CASSPLIQDRGQTGELFF | TGTGCCAGCTCACCACTCATTCAGGACAGGGGGCAAACCGGGGAGCTGTTTTTT
TRBD1 | TRBJ1-2 | TRBV5-1 | NA | CASIERDRNYGYTF | TGCGCCAGCATTGAACGGGACAGAAACTATGGCTACACCTTC
TRBD2 | TRBJ2-1 | TRBV10-1 | NA | CASSEKRGPPVSYNEQFF | TGCGCCAGCAGTGAGAAGCGGGGGCCCCCCGTGTCCTACAATGAGCAGTTCTTC
NA | TRBJ1-2 | TRBV18 | NA | CASSPTREDGYTF | TGTGCCAGCTCACCAACTCGGGAGGATGGCTACACCTTC
TRBD2 | TRBJ2-5 | TRBV7-2 | NA | CASSLQTSSQETQYF | TGTGCCAGCAGCTTGCAGACTAGCAGTCAAGAGACCCAGTACTTC
TRBD1 | TRBJ1-4 | TRBV2 | NA | CASSETGGTSIEKLFF | TGTGCCAGCAGTGAGACAGGGGGTACTTCGATTGAAAAACTGTTTTTT
NA | TRBJ1-5 | TRBV7-2 | NA | CASSLVGGESQPQHF | TGTGCCAGCAGCCTAGTTGGGGGGGAGAGTCAGCCCCAGCATTTT
NA | TRBJ1-5 | TRBV5-4 | NA | CASSLGGSNQPQHF | TGTGCCAGCAGCTTGGGGGGTAGCAATCAGCCCCAGCATTTT
NA | TRBJ2-7 | TRBV29-1 | few | CSVETAYEQYF | TGCAGCGTTGAAACAGCTTACGAGCAGTACTTC
NA | TRBJ2-1 | TRBV28 | NA | CASSTSTYNEQFF | TGTGCCAGCAGTACCTCCACATACAATGAGCAGTTCTTC
TRBD2 | TRBJ2-5 | TRBV6-1 | few | CASSEPSGGYQETQYF | TGTGCCAGCAGTGAACCGAGCGGGGGGTACCAAGAGACCCAGTACTTC
TRBD1 | TRBJ2-4 | TRBV29-1 | NA | CSVRGQGEDIQYF | TGCAGCGTTCGGGGACAGGGAGAGGACATTCAGTACTTC
TRBD2 | TRBJ2-4 | TRBV19 | NA | CASSISGTIKNIQYF | TGTGCCAGTAGTATTAGCGGGACAATTAAAAACATTCAGTACTTC
TRBD1 | TRBJ1-2 | TRBV7-9 | few | CASSAGTGVRYGYTF | TGTGCCAGCAGCGCAGGGACAGGGGTTCGCTATGGCTACACCTTC
TRBD1 | TRBJ2-7 | TRBV18 | NA | CASSLDRGAYEQYF | TGTGCCAGCTCCCTCGACAGGGGAGCCTACGAGCAGTACTTC
NA | TRBJ2-7 | TRBV27 | NA | CASSLGVSIYEQYF | TGTGCCAGCAGTTTAGGGGTTTCGATCTACGAGCAGTACTTC
NA | TRBJ1-1 | TRBV5-1 | NA | CASSSWGAQNTEAFF | TGCGCCAGCAGCTCGTGGGGGGCCCAGAACACTGAAGCTTTCTTT
NA | TRBJ2-6 | TRBV7-3 | NA | CASSLGAGANVLTF | TGTGCCAGCAGCTTGGGGGCTGGGGCCAACGTCCTGACTTTC
NA | TRBJ1-6 | TRBV7-9 | NA | CASSRTAYNSPLHF | TGTGCCAGCAGCCGGACAGCTTATAATTCACCCCTCCACTTT
NA | TRBJ1-2 | TRBV4-3 | NA | CASSQDVTTNYGYTF | TGCGCCAGCAGCCAAGACGTGACCACTAACTATGGCTACACCTTC
NA | TRBJ1-2 | TRBV6-5 | NA | CASSSRCRKTYGYTF | TGTGCCAGCAGTAGTCGGTGTAGAAAGACCTATGGCTACACCTTC
NA | TRBJ1-5 | TRBV9 | few | CASSVGGMNQPQHF | TGTGCCAGCAGCGTTGGCGGGATGAATCAGCCCCAGCATTTT
NA | TRBJ1-2 | TRBV6-1 | NA | CASKPTTGPYGYTF | TGTGCCAGCAAGCCCACGACAGGACCTTATGGCTACACCTTC